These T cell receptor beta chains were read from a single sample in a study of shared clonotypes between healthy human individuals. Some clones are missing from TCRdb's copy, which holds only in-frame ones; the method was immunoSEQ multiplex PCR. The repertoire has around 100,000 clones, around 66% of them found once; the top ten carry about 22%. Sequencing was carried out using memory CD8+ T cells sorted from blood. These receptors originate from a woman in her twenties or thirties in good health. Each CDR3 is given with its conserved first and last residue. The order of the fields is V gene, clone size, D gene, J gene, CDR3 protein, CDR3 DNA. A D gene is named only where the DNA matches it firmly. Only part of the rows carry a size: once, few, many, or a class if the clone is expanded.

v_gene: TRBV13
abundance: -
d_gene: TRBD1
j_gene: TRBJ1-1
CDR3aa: CASSYRDRGRTEAFF
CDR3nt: TGTGCCAGCAGCTACCGGGACAGGGGGCGCACTGAAGCTTTCTTT

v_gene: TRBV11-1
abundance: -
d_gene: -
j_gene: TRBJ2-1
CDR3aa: CASRSEGPYNEQFF
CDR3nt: TGTGCCAGCAGGTCAGAAGGCCCCTACAATGAGCAGTTCTTC

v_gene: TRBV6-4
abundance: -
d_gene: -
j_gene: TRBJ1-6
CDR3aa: CASSLSADLLNSPLHF
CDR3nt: TGTGCCAGCAGCCTCTCTGCAGACCTTCTCAATTCACCCCTCCACTTT

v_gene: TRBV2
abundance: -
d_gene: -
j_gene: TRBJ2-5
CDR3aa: CASSRLGEQYF
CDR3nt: TGTGCCAGCAGTCGACTGGGGGAGCAGTACTTC

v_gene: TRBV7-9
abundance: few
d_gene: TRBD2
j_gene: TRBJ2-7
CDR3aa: CASTSDYEQYF
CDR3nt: TGTGCCAGTACTAGCGACTACGAGCAGTACTTC

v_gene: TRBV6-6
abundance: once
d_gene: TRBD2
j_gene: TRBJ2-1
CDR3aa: CASSPSGGSYNEQFF
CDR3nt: TGTGCCAGCAGTCCTAGCGGGGGTTCCTACAATGAGCAGTTCTTC

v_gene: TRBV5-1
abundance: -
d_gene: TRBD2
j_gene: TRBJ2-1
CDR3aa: CASSRGREGYNEQFF
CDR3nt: TGCGCCAGCAGCCGGGGGCGGGAGGGGTACAATGAGCAGTTCTTC

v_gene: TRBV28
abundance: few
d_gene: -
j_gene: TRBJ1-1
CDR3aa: CASSNREYLQGTEAFF
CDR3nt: TGTGCCAGCAGTAACAGGGAGTACCTTCAGGGCACTGAAGCTTTCTTT

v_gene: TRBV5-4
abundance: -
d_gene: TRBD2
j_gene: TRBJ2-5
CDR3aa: CASSSGLAGADVMGETQYF
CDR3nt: TGTGCCAGCAGTTCCGGACTAGCGGGGGCGGATGTGATGGGAGAGACCCAGTACTTC

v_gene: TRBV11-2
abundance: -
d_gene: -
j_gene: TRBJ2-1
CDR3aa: CASSFRNEQFF
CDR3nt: TGTGCCAGCAGCTTTAGGAATGAGCAGTTCTTC

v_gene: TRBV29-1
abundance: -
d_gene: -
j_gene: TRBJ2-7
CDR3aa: CSVEAGTYEQYF
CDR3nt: TGCAGCGTTGAGGCAGGTACCTACGAGCAGTACTTC

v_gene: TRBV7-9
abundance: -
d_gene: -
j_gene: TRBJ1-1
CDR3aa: CASSLGPSAEAFF
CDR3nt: TGTGCCAGCAGCTTAGGCCCTTCTGCTGAAGCTTTCTTT

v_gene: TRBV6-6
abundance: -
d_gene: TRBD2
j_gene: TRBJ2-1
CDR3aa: CASSYRSGRASNEQFF
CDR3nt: TGTGCCAGCAGTTACCGTTCCGGGAGGGCCTCCAATGAGCAGTTCTTC

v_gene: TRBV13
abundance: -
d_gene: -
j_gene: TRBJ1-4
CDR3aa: CASSLGRWQLNEKLFF
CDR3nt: TGTGCCAGCAGCTTAGGCCGGTGGCAGCTAAATGAAAAACTGTTTTTT

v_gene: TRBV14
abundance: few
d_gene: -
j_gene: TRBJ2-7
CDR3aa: CASSPANYEQYF
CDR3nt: TGTGCCAGCAGCCCTGCCAACTACGAGCAGTACTTC

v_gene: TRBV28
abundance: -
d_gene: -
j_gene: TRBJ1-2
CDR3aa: CASSPRWANGVHGYTF
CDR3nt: TGTGCCAGCAGCCCAAGGTGGGCCAATGGCGTACATGGCTACACCTTC

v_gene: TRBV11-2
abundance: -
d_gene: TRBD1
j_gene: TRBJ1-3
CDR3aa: CASSYFQGQGFFGNTIYF
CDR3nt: TGTGCCAGCAGCTACTTCCAGGGACAGGGGTTCTTCGGAAACACCATATATTTT

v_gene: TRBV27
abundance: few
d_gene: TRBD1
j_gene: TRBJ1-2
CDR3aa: CASSLDRANYGYTF
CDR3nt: TGTGCCAGCAGTCTTGACAGGGCCAACTATGGCTACACCTTC

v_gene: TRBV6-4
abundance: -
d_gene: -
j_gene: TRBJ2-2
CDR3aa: CASSKTTNTGELFF
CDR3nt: TGTGCCAGCAGTAAGACCACGAACACCGGGGAGCTGTTTTTT

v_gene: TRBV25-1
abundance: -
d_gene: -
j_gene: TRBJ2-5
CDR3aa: CASSNPSGAGKGVGEQYF
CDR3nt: TGTGCCAGCAGTAACCCGTCGGGGGCTGGGAAGGGGGTAGGGGAGCAGTACTTC

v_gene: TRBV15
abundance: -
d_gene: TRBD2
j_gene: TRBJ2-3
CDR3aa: CATSEGTSGDTDTQYF
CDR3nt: TGTGCCACCAGCGAGGGTACTAGCGGAGACACAGATACGCAGTATTTT

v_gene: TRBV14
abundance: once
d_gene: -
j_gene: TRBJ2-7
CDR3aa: CASSQARTFSYEQYF
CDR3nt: TGTGCCAGCAGCCAAGCGAGGACCTTCTCCTACGAGCAGTACTTC

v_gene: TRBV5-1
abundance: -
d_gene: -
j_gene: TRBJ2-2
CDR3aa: CASSSQTLQGFGSGELFF
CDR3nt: TGCGCCAGCAGCTCCCAAACATTACAGGGATTTGGTTCTGGGGAGCTGTTTTTT

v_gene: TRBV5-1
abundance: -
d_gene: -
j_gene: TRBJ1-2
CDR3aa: CASSFSRPQGYGYTF
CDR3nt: TGCGCCAGCAGCTTCTCGCGCCCACAGGGTTATGGCTACACCTTC

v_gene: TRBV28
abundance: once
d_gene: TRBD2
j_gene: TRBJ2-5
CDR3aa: CASSLSGTTFGTQYF
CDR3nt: TGTGCCAGCAGTTTGTCCGGGACTACCTTTGGGACCCAGTACTTC

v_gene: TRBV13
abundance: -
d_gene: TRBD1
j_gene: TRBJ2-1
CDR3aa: CASRIKDRGYNEQFF
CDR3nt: TGTGCCAGCCGGATAAAGGACAGGGGTTACAATGAGCAGTTCTTC

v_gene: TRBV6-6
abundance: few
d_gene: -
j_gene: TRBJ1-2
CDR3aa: CASSIRGSYGYTF
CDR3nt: TGTGCCAGCAGTATCAGGGGATCCTATGGCTACACCTTC

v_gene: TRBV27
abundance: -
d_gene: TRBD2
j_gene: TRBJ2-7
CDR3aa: CASTPGSSGRSHEQYF
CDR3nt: TGTGCCAGCACCCCCGGCTCTAGCGGGAGGTCCCACGAGCAGTACTTC

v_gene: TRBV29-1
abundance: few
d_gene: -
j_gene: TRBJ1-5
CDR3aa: CSVATGTSFQHF
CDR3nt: TGCAGCGTTGCGACAGGAACGAGCTTCCAGCATTTT

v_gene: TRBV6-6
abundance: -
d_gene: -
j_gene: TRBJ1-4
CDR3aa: CASSLGEKLFF
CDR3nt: TGTGCCAGCAGTTTGGGTGAAAAACTGTTTTTT

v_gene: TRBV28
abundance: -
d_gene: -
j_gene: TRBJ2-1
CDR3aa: CASRTLGLLPYNEQFF
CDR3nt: TGTGCCAGCAGGACACTTGGACTTTTACCCTACAATGAGCAGTTCTTC

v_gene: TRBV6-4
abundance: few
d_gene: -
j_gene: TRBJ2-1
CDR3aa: CASAGDSHNEQFF
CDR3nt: TGTGCCAGCGCTGGGGACTCCCACAATGAGCAGTTCTTC

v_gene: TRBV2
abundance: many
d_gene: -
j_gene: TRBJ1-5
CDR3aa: CASSKGGSNQPQHF
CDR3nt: TGTGCCAGCAGTAAGGGGGGAAGCAATCAGCCCCAGCATTTT

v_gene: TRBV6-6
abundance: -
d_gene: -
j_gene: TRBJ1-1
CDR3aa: CASSYVANTEAFF
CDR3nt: TGTGCCAGCAGTTACGTAGCGAACACTGAAGCTTTCTTT

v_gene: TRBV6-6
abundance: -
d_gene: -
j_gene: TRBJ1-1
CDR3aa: CASSRGDLSTEAFF
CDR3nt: TGTGCCAGCAGTAGAGGGGATCTCAGCACTGAAGCTTTCTTT

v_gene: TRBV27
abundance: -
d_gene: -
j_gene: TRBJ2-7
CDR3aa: CASSSSGVEQYF
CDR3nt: TGTGCCAGCAGTTCGTCGGGTGTCGAGCAGTACTTC

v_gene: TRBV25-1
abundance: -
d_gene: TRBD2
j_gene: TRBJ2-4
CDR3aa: CASSVSGGVAKNIQYF
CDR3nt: TGTGCCAGCAGTGTATCCGGGGGGGTAGCCAAAAACATTCAGTACTTC

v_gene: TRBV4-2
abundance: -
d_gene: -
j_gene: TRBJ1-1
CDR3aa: CASRKVRGAALNTEAFF
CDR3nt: TGTGCCAGCAGGAAGGTCAGGGGAGCTGCCTTGAACACTGAAGCTTTCTTT

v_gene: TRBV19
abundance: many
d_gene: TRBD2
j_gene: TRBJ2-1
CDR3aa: CASNYGSGRTNEQFF
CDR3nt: TGTGCCAGCAATTACGGTAGCGGGAGAACGAATGAGCAGTTCTTC

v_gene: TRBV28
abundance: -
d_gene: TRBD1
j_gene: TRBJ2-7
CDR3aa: CASRKGQGYEQYF
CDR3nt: TGTGCCAGCAGAAAGGGACAGGGCTACGAGCAGTACTTC

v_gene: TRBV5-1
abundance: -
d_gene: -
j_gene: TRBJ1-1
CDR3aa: CASSWGHRNTEAFF
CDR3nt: TGCGCCAGCAGCTGGGGACACCGGAACACTGAAGCTTTCTTT

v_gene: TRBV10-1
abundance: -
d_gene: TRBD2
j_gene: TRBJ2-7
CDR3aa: CASSPGLAAEQYF
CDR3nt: TGCGCCAGCAGCCCAGGACTAGCCGCCGAGCAGTACTTC

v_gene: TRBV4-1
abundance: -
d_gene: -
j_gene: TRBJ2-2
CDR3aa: CASSQDLGTTGELFF
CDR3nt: TGCGCCAGCAGCCAAGACCTGGGGACCACCGGGGAGCTGTTTTTT

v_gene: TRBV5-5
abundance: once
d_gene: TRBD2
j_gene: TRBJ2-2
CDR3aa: CASSLTSAGELFF
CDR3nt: TGTGCCAGCAGCTTGACTAGCGCCGGGGAGCTGTTTTTT

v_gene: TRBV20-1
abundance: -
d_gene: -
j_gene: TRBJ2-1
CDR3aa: CSAREVVQQFF
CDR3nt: TGCAGTGCTAGAGAGGTGGTTCAGCAGTTCTTC

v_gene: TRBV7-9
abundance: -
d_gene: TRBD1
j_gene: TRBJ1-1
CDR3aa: CASSLGRDRGRTEAFF
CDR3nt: TGTGCCAGCAGCTTAGGGCGGGACAGGGGGCGAACTGAAGCTTTCTTT

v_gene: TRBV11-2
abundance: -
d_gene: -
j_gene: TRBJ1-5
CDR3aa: CASSLRGQPQHF
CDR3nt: TGTGCCAGCAGCCTAAGGGGTCAGCCCCAGCATTTT

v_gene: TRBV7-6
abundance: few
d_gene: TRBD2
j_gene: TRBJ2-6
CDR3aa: CASSLTPSGTSLSGANVLTF
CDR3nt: TGTGCCAGCAGTTTGACCCCTTCCGGGACTAGCCTCTCTGGGGCCAACGTCCTGACTTTC

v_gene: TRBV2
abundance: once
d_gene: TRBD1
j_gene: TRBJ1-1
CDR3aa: CASSEALQGGAFF
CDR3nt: TGTGCCAGCAGTGAAGCGCTTCAGGGGGGAGCTTTCTTT

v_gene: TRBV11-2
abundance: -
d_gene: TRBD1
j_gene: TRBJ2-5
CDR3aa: CASSWAEGTGGWETQYF
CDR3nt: TGTGCCAGCAGCTGGGCCGAAGGGACAGGGGGTTGGGAGACCCAGTACTTC

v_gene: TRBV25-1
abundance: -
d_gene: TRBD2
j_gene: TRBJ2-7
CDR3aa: CASSASPGGDGKSYEQYF
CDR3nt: TGTGCCAGCAGTGCGTCTCCTGGGGGGGACGGGAAATCCTACGAGCAGTACTTC